Reported below is one TCR beta chain. This entry comes from a study of blood T cell repertoires in COVID-19. Study in general: T cells, B-cell-depleted T cells, or PBMCs provided the cDNA or gDNA that served as material.

This study enrolled people aged about 18 to 90 from about two dozen US geographic areas. Germline assignment: CDR1 SGHTA and CDR2 FQGNSA. The CDR3 consists of 19 residues. V was pared by 1 base and J by 4 bases, with 9 bases of the junction left unmatched. Data came from immunoSEQ multiplex PCR; TCRdb stores just in-frame clones and leaves some out. The table records roughly 250,000 clones, around 88% of them present only once. This clonotype was obtained from a man in his forties who had recovered from COVID-19. Material for sequencing was PBMCs or T cells enriched from blood (not recorded which). The V call is TRBV7-2, the J call TRBJ2-1, with 14 bases identical to TRBD2. The CDR3, as DNA: TGTGCCAGCAGCTTAGGGTGGACTAGCGGGGGGCCGAAGTACAATGAGCAGTTCTTC. Its protein is CASSLGWTSGGPKYNEQFF.